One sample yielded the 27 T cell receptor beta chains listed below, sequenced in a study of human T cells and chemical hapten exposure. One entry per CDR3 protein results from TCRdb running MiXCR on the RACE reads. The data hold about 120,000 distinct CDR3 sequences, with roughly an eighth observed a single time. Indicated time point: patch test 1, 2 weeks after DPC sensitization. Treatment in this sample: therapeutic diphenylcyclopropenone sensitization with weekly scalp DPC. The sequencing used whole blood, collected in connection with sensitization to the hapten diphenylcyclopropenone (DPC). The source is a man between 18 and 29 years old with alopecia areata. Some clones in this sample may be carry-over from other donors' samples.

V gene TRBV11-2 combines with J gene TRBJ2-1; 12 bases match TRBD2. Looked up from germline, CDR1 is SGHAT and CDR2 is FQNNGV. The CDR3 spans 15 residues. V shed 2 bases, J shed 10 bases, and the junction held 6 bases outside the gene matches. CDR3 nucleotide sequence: TGTGCCAGCAGCTTACTAGCGGGGGGGCCGAAGGAGCAGTTCTTC. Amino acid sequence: CASSLLAGGPKEQFF.

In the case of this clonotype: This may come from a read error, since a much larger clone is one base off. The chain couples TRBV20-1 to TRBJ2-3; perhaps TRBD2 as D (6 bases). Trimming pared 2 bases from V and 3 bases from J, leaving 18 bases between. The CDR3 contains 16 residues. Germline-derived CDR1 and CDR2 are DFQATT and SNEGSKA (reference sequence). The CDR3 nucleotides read TGCAGTGCTAGATATTTAGCGGTGGGGCCGACAGATACGCAGTATTTT. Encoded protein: CSARYLAVGPTDTQYF.

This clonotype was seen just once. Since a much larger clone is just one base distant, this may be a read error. CDR3 amino acids: CASSLFDPKNSPLYF. CDR3 coding DNA: TGTGCCAGCAGTTTATTCGACCCAAAGAATTCACCCCTCTACTTT. The chain employs TRBV27 and TRBJ1-6; D ambiguous. Germline CDR1 and CDR2: MNHEY and SMNVEV (reference sequence). This CDR3 has 15 residues.

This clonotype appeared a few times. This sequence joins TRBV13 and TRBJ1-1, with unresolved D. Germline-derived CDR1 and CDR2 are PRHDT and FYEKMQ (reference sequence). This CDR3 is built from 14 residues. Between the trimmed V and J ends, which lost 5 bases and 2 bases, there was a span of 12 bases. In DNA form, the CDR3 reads TGTGCCAGCAGCGACCTACAGAGCAACACTGAAGCTTTCTTT. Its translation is CASSDLQSNTEAFF.

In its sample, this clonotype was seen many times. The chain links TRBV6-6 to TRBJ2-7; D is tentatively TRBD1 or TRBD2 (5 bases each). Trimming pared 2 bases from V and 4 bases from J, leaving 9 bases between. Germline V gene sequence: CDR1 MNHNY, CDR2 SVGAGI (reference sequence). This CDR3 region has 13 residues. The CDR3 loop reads CASSYGDGYEQYV. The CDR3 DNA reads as TGTGCCAGCAGTTACGGGGACGGATACGAGCAGTACGTC.

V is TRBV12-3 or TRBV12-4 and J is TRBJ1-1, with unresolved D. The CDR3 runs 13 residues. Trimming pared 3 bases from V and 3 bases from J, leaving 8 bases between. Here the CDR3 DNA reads TGTGCCAGCAGTTTTGGTGTTTACACTGAAGCTTTCTTT. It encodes CASSFGVYTEAFF.

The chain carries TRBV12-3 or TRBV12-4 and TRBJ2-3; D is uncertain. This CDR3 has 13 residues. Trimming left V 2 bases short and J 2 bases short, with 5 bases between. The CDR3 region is CASSLSITDTQYF. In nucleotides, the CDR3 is TGTGCCAGCAGTTTATCTATCACAGATACGCAGTATTTT.

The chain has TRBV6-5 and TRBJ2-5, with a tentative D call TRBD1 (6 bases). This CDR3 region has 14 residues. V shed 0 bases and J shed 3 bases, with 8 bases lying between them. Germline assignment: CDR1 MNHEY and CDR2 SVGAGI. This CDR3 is CASSYSPGEETQYF. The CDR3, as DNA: TGTGCCAGCAGTTACTCGCCAGGGGAAGAGACCCAGTACTTC.

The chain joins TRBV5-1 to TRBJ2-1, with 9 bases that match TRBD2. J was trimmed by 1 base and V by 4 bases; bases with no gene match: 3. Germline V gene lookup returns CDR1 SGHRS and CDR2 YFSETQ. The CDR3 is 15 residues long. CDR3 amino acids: CASSLAGRSYNEQFF. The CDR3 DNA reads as TGCGCCAGCAGCCTAGCGGGGAGGTCCTACAATGAGCAGTTCTTC.

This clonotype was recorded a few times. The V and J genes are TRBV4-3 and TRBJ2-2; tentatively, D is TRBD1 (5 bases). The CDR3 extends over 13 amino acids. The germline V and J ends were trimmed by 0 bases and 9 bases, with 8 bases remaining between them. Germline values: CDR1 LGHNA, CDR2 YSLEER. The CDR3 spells CASSQDRGRELFF. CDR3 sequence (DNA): TGCGCCAGCAGCCAAGATAGGGGCCGGGAGCTGTTTTTT.

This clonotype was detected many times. The CDR3 DNA reads as TGCAGCGTTGAGGAAGGGACAGGGGCCTCCTACGAGCAGTACTTC. This encodes CSVEEGTGASYEQYF. The chain links TRBV29-1 to TRBJ2-7; TRBD1 matches at 10 bases. J was trimmed by 0 bases and V by 3 bases; bases with no gene match: 5. CDR3 length equals 15 residues. Germline lookup yields CDR1 SQVTM and CDR2 ANQGSEA.

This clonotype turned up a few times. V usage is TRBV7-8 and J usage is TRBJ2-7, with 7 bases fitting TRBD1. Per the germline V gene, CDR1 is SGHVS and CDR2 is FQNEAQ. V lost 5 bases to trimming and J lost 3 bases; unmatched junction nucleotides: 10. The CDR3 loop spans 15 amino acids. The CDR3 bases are TGTGCCAGCAGCAGAGAGGGACAGAGACACTACGAGCAGTACTTC. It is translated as CASSREGQRHYEQYF.

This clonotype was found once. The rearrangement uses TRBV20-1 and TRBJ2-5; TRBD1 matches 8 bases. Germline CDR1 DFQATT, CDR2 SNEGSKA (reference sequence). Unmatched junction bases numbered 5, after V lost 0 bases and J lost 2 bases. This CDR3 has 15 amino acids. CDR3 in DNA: TGCAGTGCTAGAGACGACGGGACAGGTCAAGAGACCCAGTACTTC. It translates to CSARDDGTGQETQYF.

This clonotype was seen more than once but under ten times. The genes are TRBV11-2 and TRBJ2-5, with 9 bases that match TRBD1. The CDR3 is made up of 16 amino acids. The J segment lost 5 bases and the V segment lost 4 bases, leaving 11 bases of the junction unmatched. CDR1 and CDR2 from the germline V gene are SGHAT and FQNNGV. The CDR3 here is CASSYTGQGVLETQYF. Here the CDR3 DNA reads TGTGCCAGCAGCTATACGGGACAGGGAGTTTTGGAGACCCAGTACTTC.

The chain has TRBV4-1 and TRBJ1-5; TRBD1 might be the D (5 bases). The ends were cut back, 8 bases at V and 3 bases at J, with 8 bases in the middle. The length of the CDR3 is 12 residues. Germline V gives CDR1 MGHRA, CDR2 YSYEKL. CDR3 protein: CASQGYNQPQHF. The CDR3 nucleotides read TGCGCCAGCCAGGGATACAATCAGCCCCAGCATTTT.

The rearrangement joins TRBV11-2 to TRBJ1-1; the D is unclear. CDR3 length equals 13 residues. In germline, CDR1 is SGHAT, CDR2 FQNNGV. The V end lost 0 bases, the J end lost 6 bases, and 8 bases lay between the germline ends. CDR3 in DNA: TGTGCCAGCAGCTTAGATCGGGCCGCTGAAGCTTTCTTT. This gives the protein CASSLDRAAEAFF.

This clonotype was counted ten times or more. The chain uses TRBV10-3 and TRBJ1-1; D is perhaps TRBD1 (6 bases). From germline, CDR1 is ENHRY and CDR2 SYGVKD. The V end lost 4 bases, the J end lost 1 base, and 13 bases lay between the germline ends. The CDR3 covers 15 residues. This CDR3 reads CAISVQGEGNTEAFF. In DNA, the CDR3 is TGTGCCATCAGTGTACAGGGCGAAGGGAACACTGAAGCTTTCTTT.

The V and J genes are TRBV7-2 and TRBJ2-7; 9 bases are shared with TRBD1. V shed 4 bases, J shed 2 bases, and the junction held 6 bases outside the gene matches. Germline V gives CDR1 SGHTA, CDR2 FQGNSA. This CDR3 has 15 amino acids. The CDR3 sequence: CASSSGTGPAYEQYF. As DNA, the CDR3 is TGTGCCAGCAGCTCCGGGACAGGGCCCGCCTACGAGCAGTACTTC.

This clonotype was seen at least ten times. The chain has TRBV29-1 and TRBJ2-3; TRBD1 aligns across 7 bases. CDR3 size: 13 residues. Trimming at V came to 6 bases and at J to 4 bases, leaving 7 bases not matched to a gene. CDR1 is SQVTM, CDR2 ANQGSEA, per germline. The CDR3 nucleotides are TGCAGCGTCGCCACAGGGGTGGCAGATACGCAGTATTTT. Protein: CSVATGVADTQYF.

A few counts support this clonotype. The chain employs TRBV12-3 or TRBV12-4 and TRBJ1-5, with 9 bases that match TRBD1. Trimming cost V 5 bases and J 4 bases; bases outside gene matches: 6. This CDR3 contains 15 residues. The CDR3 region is CASSPGQGTNQPQHF. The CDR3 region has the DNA TGTGCCAGCAGTCCGGGACAGGGCACGAATCAGCCCCAGCATTTT.

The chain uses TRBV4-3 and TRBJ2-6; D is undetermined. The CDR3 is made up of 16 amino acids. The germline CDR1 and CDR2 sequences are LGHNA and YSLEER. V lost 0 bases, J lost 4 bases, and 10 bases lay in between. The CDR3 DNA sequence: TGCGCCAGCAGCCAAGATCTCAGGCTCGGGGCCAACGTCCTGACTTTC. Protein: CASSQDLRLGANVLTF.

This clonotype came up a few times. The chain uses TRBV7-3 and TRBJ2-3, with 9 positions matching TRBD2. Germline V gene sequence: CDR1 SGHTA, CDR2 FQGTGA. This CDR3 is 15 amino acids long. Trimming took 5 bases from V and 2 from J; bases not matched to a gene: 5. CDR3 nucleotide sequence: TGTGCCAGCAGCAGTAGCGGGGGTTACACAGATACGCAGTATTTT. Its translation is CASSSSGGYTDTQYF.

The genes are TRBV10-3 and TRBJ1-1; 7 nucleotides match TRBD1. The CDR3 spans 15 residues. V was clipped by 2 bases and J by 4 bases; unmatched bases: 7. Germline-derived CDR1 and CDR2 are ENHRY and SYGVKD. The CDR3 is CAISENPGTATEAFF. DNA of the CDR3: TGTGCCATCAGTGAGAACCCCGGGACAGCCACTGAAGCTTTCTTT.

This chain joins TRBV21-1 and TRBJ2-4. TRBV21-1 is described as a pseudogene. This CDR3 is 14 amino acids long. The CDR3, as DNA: TGTGCCAGCAGGAGTGGACGGGGCAAAAACATTCAGTACTTC. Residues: CASRSGRGKNIQYF.

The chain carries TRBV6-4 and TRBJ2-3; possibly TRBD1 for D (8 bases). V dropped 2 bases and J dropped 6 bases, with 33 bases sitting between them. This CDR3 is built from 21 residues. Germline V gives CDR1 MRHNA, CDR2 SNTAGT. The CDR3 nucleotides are TGTGCCAGCAGTGACAGTAACGGATTACAGGGGGGGCCCATCGAAGTTGATACGCAGTATTTT. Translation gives CASSDSNGLQGGPIEVDTQYF.

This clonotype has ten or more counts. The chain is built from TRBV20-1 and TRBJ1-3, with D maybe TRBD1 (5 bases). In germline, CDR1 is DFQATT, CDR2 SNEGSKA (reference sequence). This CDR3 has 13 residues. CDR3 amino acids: CGGLRSPGNTIYF. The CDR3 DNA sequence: TGCGGGGGTCTTCGAAGTCCTGGAAACACCATATATTTT.

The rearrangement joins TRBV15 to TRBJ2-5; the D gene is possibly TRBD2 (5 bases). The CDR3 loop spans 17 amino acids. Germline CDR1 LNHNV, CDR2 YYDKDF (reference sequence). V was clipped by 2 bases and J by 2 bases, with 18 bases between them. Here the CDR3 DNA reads TGTGCCACCAGCAGATCTTCCCGCGCGCGGGCACAAGAGACCCAGTACTTC. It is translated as CATSRSSRARAQETQYF. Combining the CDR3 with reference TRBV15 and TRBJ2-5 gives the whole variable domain DAMVIQNPRYQVTQFGKPVTLSCSQTLNHNVMYWYQQKSSQAPKLLFHYYDKDFNNEADTPDNFQSRRPNTSFCFLDIRSPGLGDTAMYLCATSRSSRARAQETQYFGPGTRLLVL.